Listed here are 22 T cell receptor beta chains from one sample, sequenced in a study of post-analysis software for immune sequencing data. These TCRs are of unknown antigen specificity. Libraries were made from TCR beta cDNA, and they carried unique molecular identifiers. TCRdb called the PCR reads again in MiXCR, with one record for every CDR3 protein. The repertoire includes approximately 770,000 distinct CDR3 sequences, around 45% of them detected once, and over 4.5% sits in the top ten. Points from the study as a whole: TRBV5-6, TRBV5-1 and TRBV20-1 were among roughly five TRBV segments more frequent in patients than controls.

Input material: blood. The receptors stem from a girl aged 10 to 17 with multiple sclerosis.

The rearrangement links TRBV14 to TRBJ2-7; D not resolved. The CDR3 runs 17 residues. Germline-derived CDR1 and CDR2 are SGHDN and FVKESK. Between the trimmed V and J ends, which lost 1 base and 5 bases, there was a span of 21 bases. CDR3 protein: CASSQGRRRVPIHEQYF. Here the CDR3 DNA reads TGTGCCAGCAGCCAAGGGCGTCGTAGAGTTCCAATCCACGAGCAGTACTTC.

The CDR3 sequence is CASSVASVGFSYNEQFF. Here the CDR3 DNA reads TGTGCCAGCAGCGTAGCTTCAGTGGGCTTCTCCTACAATGAGCAGTTCTTC. This rearrangement joins TRBV9 to TRBJ2-1; no reliable D call. V shed 0 bases and J shed 0 bases, with 13 bases lying between them. The CDR3 is 17 residues long. Germline V gene lookup returns CDR1 SGDLS and CDR2 YYNGEE.

The gene calls are TRBV20-1 and TRBJ2-7; the match to TRBD2 covers 13 bases. This CDR3 comprises 14 residues. After removal of 5 bases from V and 2 bases from J, the junction contained 3 bases not matched to a gene. The germline gives CDR1 DFQATT, CDR2 SNEGSKA (reference sequence). The CDR3 loop reads CSAVTSGRAYEQYF. CDR3 in DNA: TGCAGTGCTGTAACTAGCGGGAGGGCCTACGAGCAGTACTTC.

V usage is TRBV20-1 and J usage is TRBJ2-2; 9 nucleotides agree with TRBD2. This CDR3 has 16 residues. The V segment lost 4 bases and the J segment 2 bases; nucleotides outside the gene matches: 8. In germline, CDR1 is DFQATT, CDR2 SNEGSKA (reference sequence). The CDR3 loop reads CSAKDPSGTNTGELFF. CDR3 coding DNA: TGCAGTGCTAAGGACCCTAGCGGGACAAACACCGGGGAGCTGTTTTTT.

The chain joins TRBV20-1 to TRBJ2-5; TRBD1 might be the D (6 bases). Judging by the DNA end, TRBJ2-7 fits better; the J call may be wrong. There are 13 residues in the CDR3. Germline-derived CDR1 and CDR2 are DFQATT and SNEGSKA (reference sequence). CDR3 in amino acids: CSAPVGTKYEQYF. CDR3 in DNA: TGCAGTGCCCCAGTGGGGACAAAGTACGAGCAGTACTTC.

The J gene is TRBJ1-2, the V gene TRBV28, with D perhaps TRBD1 (5 bases). CDR1 and CDR2 (germline): MDHEN, SYDVKM. CDR3 length equals 15 residues. V was pared by 7 bases and J by 8 bases, with 23 bases between. As DNA, the CDR3 is TGTGCCAGCAACTGGGAGGCAGGGTGGACTGGAGGCTACACCTTC. Protein: CASNWEAGWTGGYTF.

This clonotype appeared a single time. This chain joins TRBV2 and TRBJ2-7; D call uncertain. The end of the DNA fits TRBJ2-5 better, so the J call may be wrong. There are 12 residues in the CDR3. Germline lookup yields CDR1 SNHLY and CDR2 FYNNEI. Written as DNA, the CDR3 is TGTGCCAGCGAATGGGTGGGGGAGACCCAGTACTTC. The encoded protein is CASEWVGETQYF.

The V and J genes are TRBV2 and TRBJ2-7, with TRBD1 matching 9 bases. Trimming took 5 bases from V and 2 from J; bases not matched to a gene: 7. CDR3 size: 15 residues. Germline V CDR1 and CDR2: SNHLY, FYNNEI. In nucleotides, the CDR3 is TGTGCCAGCAGTCCTTCGGGACAGGGAACCTACGAGCAGTACTTC. It specifies CASSPSGQGTYEQYF.

The chain recombines TRBV27 with TRBJ2-3; D may be TRBD2 (7 bases). The CDR3 runs 16 residues. V gave up 5 bases and J gave up 5 bases, with 20 bases separating them. Germline lookup yields CDR1 MNHEY and CDR2 SMNVEV (reference sequence). CDR3 loop: CASSPPGAGAEDTQYF. CDR3 bases: TGTGCCAGCAGTCCACCAGGGGCGGGAGCCGAAGATACGCAGTATTTT.

This clonotype turned up a few times. The chain joins TRBV10-3 to TRBJ2-7, with 8 bases aligning to TRBD2. Germline V gene lookup returns CDR1 ENHRY and CDR2 SYGVKD. V lost 2 bases to trimming and J lost 0 bases; unmatched junction nucleotides: 3. The CDR3 has 15 amino acids. The CDR3 sequence is CAISEGSGTSYEQYF. The CDR3 nucleotides read TGTGCCATCAGTGAGGGTAGCGGGACCTCCTACGAGCAGTACTTC.

The V call is TRBV27, the J call TRBJ2-7, with 7 bases fitting TRBD1. This CDR3 region has 15 residues. With 3 bases clipped from V and 2 bases from J, the junction kept 7 bases outside the gene matches. CDR1 and CDR2 from the germline V gene are MNHEY and SMNVEV (reference sequence). CDR3 coding DNA: TGTGCCAGCAGTTTTACATGGGACAGAACCTACGAGCAGTACTTC. Protein: CASSFTWDRTYEQYF.

The chain carries TRBV4-2 and TRBJ2-4; D ambiguous. The CDR3 sequence is 17 residues long. V was shortened by 1 base and J by 0 bases, with 13 bases between the two germline ends. Germline loops: CDR1 LGHNA, CDR2 YNFKEQ. In DNA, the CDR3 is TGTGCCAGCAGCCAAGGGCAGGCACCCATAGCCAAAAACATTCAGTACTTC. This codes for CASSQGQAPIAKNIQYF.

This clonotype occurred a few times. V gene TRBV6-2 or TRBV6-3 combines with J gene TRBJ2-7; the D is unclear. Trimming took off 2 bases at V and 5 bases at J, with 10 bases between the two ends. Germline CDR1 reads MNHEY; CDR2 reads SVGEGT. The CDR3 contains 13 residues. CDR3 sequence reads: CASSYDIRDEQYF. CDR3 DNA sequence: TGTGCCAGCAGTTACGATATTCGCGACGAGCAGTACTTC.

The gene calls are TRBV7-9 and TRBJ1-5; 7 bases align to TRBD1. The CDR3 is 12 amino acids. Per germline, CDR1 SEHNR and CDR2 FQNEAQ (reference sequence). J lost 5 bases, V lost 10 bases, and 5 bases had no gene match. The CDR3 is CATQGVDQPQHF. The CDR3 DNA follows: TGTGCCACGCAGGGGGTAGATCAGCCCCAGCATTTT.

This rearrangement joins TRBV7-2 to TRBJ1-6; 9 bases map to TRBD1. The V gene end was trimmed by 6 bases and the J gene end by 10 bases; junction bases not matched to a gene: 7. CDR1 is SGHTA, CDR2 FQGNSA, per germline. The length of the CDR3 is 14 residues. DNA for the CDR3: TGTGCCAGCAGAGAGACAGGGGGTTCATCACCCCTCCACTTT. Amino acids: CASRETGGSSPLHF.

This clonotype was recorded many times. The chain carries TRBV6-5 and TRBJ1-1; tentative D call: TRBD1 (6 bases). This CDR3 comprises 14 residues. Germline V gives CDR1 MNHEY, CDR2 SVGAGI. The V end was cut by 8 bases, the J end by 4 bases, with 17 bases between. The CDR3 loop is CASGTPTGTTEAFF. For the CDR3, the DNA is TGTGCCAGCGGAACCCCAACAGGGACCACTGAAGCTTTCTTT.

This chain connects TRBV20-1 to TRBJ2-7; TRBD2 is a possible D gene (6 bases). This CDR3 is built from 14 residues. With 6 bases removed from V and 3 bases from J, the gap between germline ends came to 18 bases. From germline, CDR1 is DFQATT and CDR2 SNEGSKA (reference sequence). This chain's CDR3 is CSAHMREDYYEQYF. CDR3 in DNA: TGCAGTGCCCACATGCGGGAAGATTACTACGAGCAGTACTTC.

The CDR3 loop is CASSARDFSYEQYF. The CDR3 DNA is TGTGCCAGCAGCGCCCGGGACTTCTCCTACGAGCAGTACTTC. V is TRBV11-1 and J is TRBJ2-7, with TRBD2 as a possible D gene (6 bases). This CDR3 comprises 14 residues. V gave up 5 bases and J gave up 0 bases, with 11 bases separating them. CDR1 is SGHAT and CDR2 is FQDESV in the germline V gene (reference sequence).

The chain employs TRBV29-1 and TRBJ2-4; D perhaps matches TRBD1 (5 bases). The DNA matches TRBJ2-7 better at its end, which makes the J call doubtful. Per the germline V gene, CDR1 is SQVTM and CDR2 is ANQGSEA. CDR3 length: 13 amino acids. The CDR3 protein is CSVEGGLDYEQYF. For the CDR3, the DNA is TGCAGCGTTGAAGGGGGCCTGGACTACGAGCAGTACTTC.

The chain recombines TRBV6-2 or TRBV6-3 with TRBJ2-1; D gene uncertain. This CDR3 is 17 amino acids long. Germline CDR1 MNHEY, CDR2 SVGEGT. V lost 5 bases to trimming and J lost 0 bases, with 17 bases between them. The CDR3 here is CASSPSFWELSYNEQFF. As DNA, the CDR3 is TGTGCCAGCAGTCCCTCCTTTTGGGAACTCTCCTACAATGAGCAGTTCTTC.

The CDR3 DNA follows: TGTGCCACCAGTGACGCAGGAAGCTCCTACAATGAGCAGTTCTTC. Its translation is CATSDAGSSYNEQFF. This chain joins TRBV24-1 and TRBJ2-1; D is unresolved. Germline V gene data show CDR1 as KGHDR and CDR2 as SFDVKD. The CDR3 runs to 15 residues. Trimming took off 4 bases at V and 0 bases at J, with 9 bases between the two ends.

This clonotype has just a few counts. The rearrangement uses TRBV20-1 and TRBJ2-6, with D possibly being TRBD2 (6 bases). Trimming pared 1 base from V and 0 bases from J, leaving 13 bases between. CDR1 is DFQATT and CDR2 is SNEGSKA in the germline V gene (reference sequence). This CDR3 comprises 17 residues. CDR3 nucleotides: TGCAGTGCTAGAGCCGGGACTGACTACTCTGGGGCCAACGTCCTGACTTTC. Translating gives CSARAGTDYSGANVLTF.